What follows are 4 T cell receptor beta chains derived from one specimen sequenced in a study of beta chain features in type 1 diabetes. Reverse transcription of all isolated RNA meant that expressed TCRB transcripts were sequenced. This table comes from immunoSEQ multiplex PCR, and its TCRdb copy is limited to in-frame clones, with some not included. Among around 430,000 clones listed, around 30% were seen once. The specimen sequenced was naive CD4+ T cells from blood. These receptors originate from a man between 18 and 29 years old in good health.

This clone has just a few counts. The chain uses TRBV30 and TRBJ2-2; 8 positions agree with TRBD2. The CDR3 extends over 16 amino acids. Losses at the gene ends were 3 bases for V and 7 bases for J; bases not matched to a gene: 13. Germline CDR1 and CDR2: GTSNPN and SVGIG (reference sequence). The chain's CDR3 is CAWRRRAGVLDGELFF. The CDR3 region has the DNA TGTGCCTGGAGGAGAAGAGCGGGAGTGCTAGACGGGGAGCTGTTTTTT.

The CDR3 sequence is CASRGLRTSGPYEQYF. DNA for the CDR3: TGTGCCAGCAGGGGCCTTAGGACTAGCGGGCCCTACGAGCAGTACTTC. J is TRBJ2-7 and V is TRBV7-9, with 11 bases that match TRBD2. Germline V CDR1 and CDR2: SEHNR, FQNEAQ (reference sequence). V gave up 6 bases and J gave up 2 bases; unmatched junction bases: 9. The CDR3 has 16 amino acids.

This chain's CDR3 is CASSSGTEFSGANVLTF. Here the CDR3 DNA reads TGTGCCAGCAGCTCAGGGACTGAATTCTCTGGGGCCAACGTCCTGACTTTC. The chain carries TRBV7-9 and TRBJ2-6, with D perhaps TRBD2 (6 bases). CDR1 SEHNR and CDR2 FQNEAQ come from the germline V gene (reference sequence). Trimming removed 4 bases from V and 0 bases from J, with 13 bases in between. The CDR3 covers 17 residues.

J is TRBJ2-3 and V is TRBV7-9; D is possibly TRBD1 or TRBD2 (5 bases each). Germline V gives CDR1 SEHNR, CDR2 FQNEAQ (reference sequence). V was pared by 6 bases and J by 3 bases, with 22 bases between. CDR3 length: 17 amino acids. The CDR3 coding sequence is TGTGCCAGCAGTGTAGGAGGTAGCTGGAAGGGGACAGATACGCAGTATTTT. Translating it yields CASSVGGSWKGTDTQYF.